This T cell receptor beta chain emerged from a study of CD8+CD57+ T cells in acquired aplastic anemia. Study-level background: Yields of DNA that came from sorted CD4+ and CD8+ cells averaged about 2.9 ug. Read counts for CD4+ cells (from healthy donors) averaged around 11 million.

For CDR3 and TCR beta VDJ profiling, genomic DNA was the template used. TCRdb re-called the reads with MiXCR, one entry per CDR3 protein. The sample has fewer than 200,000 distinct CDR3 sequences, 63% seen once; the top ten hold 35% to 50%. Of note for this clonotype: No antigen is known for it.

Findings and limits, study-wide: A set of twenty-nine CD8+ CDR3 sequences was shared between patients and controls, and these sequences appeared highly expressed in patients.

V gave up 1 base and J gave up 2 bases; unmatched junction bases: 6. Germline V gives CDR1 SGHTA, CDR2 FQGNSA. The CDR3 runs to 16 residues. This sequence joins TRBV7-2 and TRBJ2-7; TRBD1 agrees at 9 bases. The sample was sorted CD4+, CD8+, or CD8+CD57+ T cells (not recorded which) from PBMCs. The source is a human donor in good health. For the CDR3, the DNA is TGTGCCAGCAGCTTAGTTCGACAGGGGGGAACCTACGAGCAGTACTTC. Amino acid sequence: CASSLVRQGGTYEQYF. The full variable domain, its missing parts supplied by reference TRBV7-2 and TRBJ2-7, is GAGVSQSPSNKVTEKGKDVELRCDPISGHTALYWYRQSLGQGLEFLIYFQGNSAPDKSGLPSDRFSAERTGGSVSTLTIQRTQQEDSAVYLCASSLVRQGGTYEQYFGPGTRLTVT.